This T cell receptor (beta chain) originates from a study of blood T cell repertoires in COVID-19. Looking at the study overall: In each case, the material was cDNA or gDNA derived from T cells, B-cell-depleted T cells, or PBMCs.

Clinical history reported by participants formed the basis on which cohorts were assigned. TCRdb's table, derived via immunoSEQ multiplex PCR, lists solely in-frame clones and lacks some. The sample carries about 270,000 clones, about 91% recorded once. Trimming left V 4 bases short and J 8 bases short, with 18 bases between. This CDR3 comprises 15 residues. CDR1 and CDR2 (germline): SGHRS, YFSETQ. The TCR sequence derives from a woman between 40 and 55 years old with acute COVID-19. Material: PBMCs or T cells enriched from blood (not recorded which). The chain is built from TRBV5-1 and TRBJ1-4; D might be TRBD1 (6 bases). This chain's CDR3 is CASSDVQGKEEKLFF. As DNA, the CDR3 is TGCGCCAGCAGCGATGTGCAGGGGAAGGAGGAAAAACTGTTTTTT. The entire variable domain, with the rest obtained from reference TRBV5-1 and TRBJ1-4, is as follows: KAGVTQTPRYLIKTRGQQVTLSCSPISGHRSVSWYQQTPGQGLQFLFEYFSETQRNKGNFPGRFSGRQFSNSRSEMNVSTLELGDSALYLCASSDVQGKEEKLFFGSGTQLSVL.